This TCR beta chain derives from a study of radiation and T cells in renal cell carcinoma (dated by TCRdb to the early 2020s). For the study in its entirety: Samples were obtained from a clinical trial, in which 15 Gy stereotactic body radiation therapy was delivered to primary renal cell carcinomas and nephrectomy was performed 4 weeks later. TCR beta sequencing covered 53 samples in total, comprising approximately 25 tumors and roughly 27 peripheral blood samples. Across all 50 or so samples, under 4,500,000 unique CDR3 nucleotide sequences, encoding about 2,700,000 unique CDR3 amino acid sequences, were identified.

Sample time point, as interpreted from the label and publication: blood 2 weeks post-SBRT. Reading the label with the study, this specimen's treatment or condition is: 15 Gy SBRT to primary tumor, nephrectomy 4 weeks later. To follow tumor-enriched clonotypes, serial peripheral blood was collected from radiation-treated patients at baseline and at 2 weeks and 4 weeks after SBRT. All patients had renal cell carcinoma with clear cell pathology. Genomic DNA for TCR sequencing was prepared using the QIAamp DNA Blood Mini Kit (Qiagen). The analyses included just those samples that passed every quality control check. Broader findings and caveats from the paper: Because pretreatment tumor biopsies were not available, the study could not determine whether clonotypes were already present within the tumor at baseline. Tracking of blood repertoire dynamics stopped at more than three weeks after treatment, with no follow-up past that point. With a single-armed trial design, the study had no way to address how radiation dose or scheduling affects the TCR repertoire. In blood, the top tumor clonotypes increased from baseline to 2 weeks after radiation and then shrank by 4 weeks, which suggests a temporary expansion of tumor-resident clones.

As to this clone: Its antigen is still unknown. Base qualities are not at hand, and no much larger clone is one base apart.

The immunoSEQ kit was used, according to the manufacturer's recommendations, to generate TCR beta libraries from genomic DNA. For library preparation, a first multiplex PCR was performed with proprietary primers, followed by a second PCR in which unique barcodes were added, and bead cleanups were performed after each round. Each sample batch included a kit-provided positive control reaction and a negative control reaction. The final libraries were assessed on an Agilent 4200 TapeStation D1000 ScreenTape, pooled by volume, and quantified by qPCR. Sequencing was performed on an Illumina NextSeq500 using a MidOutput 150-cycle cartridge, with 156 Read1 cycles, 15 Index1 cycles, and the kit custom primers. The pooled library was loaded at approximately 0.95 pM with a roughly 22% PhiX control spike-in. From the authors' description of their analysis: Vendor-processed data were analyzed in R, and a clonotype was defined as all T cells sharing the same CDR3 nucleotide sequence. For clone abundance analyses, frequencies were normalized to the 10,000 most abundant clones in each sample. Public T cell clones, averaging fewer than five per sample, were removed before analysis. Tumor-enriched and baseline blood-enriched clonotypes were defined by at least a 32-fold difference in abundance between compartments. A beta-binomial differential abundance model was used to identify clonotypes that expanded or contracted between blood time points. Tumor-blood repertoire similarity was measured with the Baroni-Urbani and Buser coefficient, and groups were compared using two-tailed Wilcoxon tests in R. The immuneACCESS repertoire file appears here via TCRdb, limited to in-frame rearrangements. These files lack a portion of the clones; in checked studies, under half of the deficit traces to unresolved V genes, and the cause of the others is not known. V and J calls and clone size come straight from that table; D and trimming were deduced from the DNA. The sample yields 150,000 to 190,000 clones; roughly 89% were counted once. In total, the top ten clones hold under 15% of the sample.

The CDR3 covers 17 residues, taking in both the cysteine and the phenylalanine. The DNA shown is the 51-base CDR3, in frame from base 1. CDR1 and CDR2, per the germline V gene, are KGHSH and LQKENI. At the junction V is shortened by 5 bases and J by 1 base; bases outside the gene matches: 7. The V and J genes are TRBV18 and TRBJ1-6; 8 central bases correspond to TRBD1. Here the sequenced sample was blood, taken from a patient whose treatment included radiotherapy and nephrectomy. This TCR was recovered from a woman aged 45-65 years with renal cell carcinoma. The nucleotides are TGTGCCAGCTCATCAGGGGGCTCCAGGTCCTATAATTCACCCCTCCACTTT. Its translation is CASSSGGSRSYNSPLHF.